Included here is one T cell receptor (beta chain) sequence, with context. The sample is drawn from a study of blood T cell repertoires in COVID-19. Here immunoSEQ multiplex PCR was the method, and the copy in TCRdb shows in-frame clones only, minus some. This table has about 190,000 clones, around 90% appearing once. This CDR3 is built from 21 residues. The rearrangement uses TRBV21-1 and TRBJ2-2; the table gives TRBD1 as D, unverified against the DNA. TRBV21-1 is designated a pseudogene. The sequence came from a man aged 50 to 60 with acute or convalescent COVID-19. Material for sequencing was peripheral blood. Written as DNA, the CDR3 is TGTGCCAGCAGCAAAGTCAAAGTATCGGTGGGACAGGTAAGATTCGGCGGGGAGCTGTTTTTT. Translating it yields CASSKVKVSVGQVRFGGELFF.